Listed below are T cell receptor beta chains from one sample, sequenced in a study of blood T cell repertoires in COVID-19. Sequenced by immunoSEQ multiplex PCR; TCRdb stores in-frame clones only, minus some. The table records about 82,000 clones, 80% of them present only once. The source material was peripheral blood. All receptors derive from a woman aged 40 to 50 with active or convalescent COVID-19. The CDR3 runs from the conserved cysteine through the conserved F or W.

TRBV27	TRBJ2-7	CASSPRQGAEEQYF
TRBV28	TRBJ1-1	CASSRTGPPEAFF
TRBV24-1	TRBJ1-5	CATSDWGENQPQHF
TRBV3-1/TRBV3-2	TRBJ1-5	CASSQDPGQGPQPQHF
TRBV12-5	TRBJ1-3	CASMGQSSGNTIYF
TRBV28	TRBJ1-2	CASSLFVFTNYGYTF
TRBV3-1/TRBV3-2	TRBJ1-1	CASSQDRATQGGTEAFF
TRBV15	TRBJ1-1	CATINRDRESEAFF
TRBV27	TRBJ1-1	CASSLSGSFEAFF
TRBV19	TRBJ2-3	CASSQTSGGPGSTDTQYF
TRBV28	TRBJ2-5	CASSPQGLRQETQYF
TRBV5-8	TRBJ2-3	CASSYTATSGTDTQYF
TRBV27	TRBJ1-1	CASSSGQGPTPVMNTEAFF
TRBV28	TRBJ2-1	CASSLWGGWSYNEQFF
TRBV6-5	TRBJ2-5	CASRWTSGSETQYF
TRBV4-2	TRBJ2-7	CASSPQTGEPYEQYF
TRBV15	TRBJ2-3	CATSREDRGSTDTQYF
TRBV20-1	TRBJ1-5	CSASGDSNQPQHF